Listed below are T cell receptor beta chains from one sample, sequenced in a study of shared clonotypes between healthy human individuals. Repertoires were generated with immunoSEQ multiplex PCR, while TCRdb's copy carries only in-frame clones and drops some. Among 400,000 to 500,000 clones listed, less than 80% were seen once. The sample taken for sequencing was PBMCs. These receptors were taken from a woman aged 40 to 50 in good health. Some clones in this sample may be carry-over from other donors' samples. CDR3s include the opening cysteine and the closing phenylalanine or tryptophan. The D gene is left open where the match is weak. The size field is filled for only some rows; it gives once, few, many or a size class.

V	D	J	length	size	CDR3	DNA
TRBV29-1	NA	TRBJ1-1	12	few	CSAGGSNTEAFF	TGCAGCGCAGGTGGGAGCAACACTGAAGCTTTCTTT
TRBV5-1	NA	TRBJ2-2	15	NA	CASSLVRSNTGELFF	TGCGCCAGCAGCTTGGTCAGGTCGAACACCGGGGAGCTGTTTTTT
TRBV4-1	TRBD1	TRBJ2-1	14	NA	CASSPGGDNNEQFF	TGCGCCAGCAGCCCAGGGGGAGACAACAATGAGCAGTTCTTC
TRBV6-5	NA	TRBJ1-2	13	NA	CASALAGGYGYTF	TGTGCCAGCGCGTTGGCGGGTGGCTATGGCTACACCTTC
TRBV11-3	TRBD2	TRBJ2-2	17	NA	CASSPPWGSGRAGELFF	TGTGCCAGCAGCCCACCATGGGGTAGCGGGAGGGCGGGGGAGCTGTTTTTT
TRBV4-2	NA	TRBJ2-5	15	NA	CASSQDQRSKETQYF	TGTGCCAGCAGCCAAGACCAGCGGTCTAAAGAGACCCAGTACTTC
TRBV28	NA	TRBJ1-2	13	once	CASQNSTARGYTF	TGTGCCAGTCAAAATTCGACAGCTCGGGGCTACACCTTC
TRBV11-1	TRBD1	TRBJ2-1	15	NA	CASSLGGQAYNEQFF	TGTGCCAGCAGCTTAGGGGGACAGGCATACAATGAGCAGTTCTTC
TRBV2	NA	TRBJ2-2	14	NA	CASSGGANTGELFF	TGTGCCAGCAGTGGGGGAGCGAACACCGGGGAGCTGTTTTTT
TRBV5-1	NA	TRBJ1-3	15	NA	CASAPDGSSGNTIYF	TGCGCCAGCGCCCCCGACGGAAGCTCTGGAAACACCATATATTTT
TRBV2	TRBD2	TRBJ2-7	15	NA	CASKPGTSGPYEQYF	TGTGCCAGCAAGCCCGGGACTAGCGGTCCCTACGAGCAGTACTTC
TRBV4-1	TRBD2	TRBJ2-5	16	NA	CASRRTSGSGQETQYF	TGCGCCAGCAGGCGGACTAGCGGGAGTGGCCAAGAGACCCAGTACTTC
TRBV7-2	NA	TRBJ2-3	12	once	CASSASGDTQYF	TGTGCCAGCAGCGCTTCGGGAGATACGCAGTATTTT
TRBV25-1	NA	TRBJ2-1	13	NA	CASSELGRNEQFF	TGTGCCAGCAGTGAATTGGGCCGCAATGAGCAGTTCTTC
TRBV15	NA	TRBJ1-3	17	once	CATSSWGLTISGNTIYF	TGTGCCACCAGCAGCTGGGGCCTAACCATCTCTGGAAACACCATATATTTT
TRBV7-3	TRBD1	TRBJ1-5	13	NA	CASSYTTGQPQHF	TGTGCCAGCAGTTATACGACAGGGCAGCCCCAGCATTTT
TRBV5-1	NA	TRBJ1-1	14	NA	CASSLGGEGTEAFF	TGCGCCAGCAGCTTGGGAGGGGAGGGCACTGAAGCTTTCTTT
TRBV4-3	NA	TRBJ2-2	17	NA	CASSQDQGEGNTGELFF	TGCGCCAGCAGCCAAGATCAGGGGGAGGGGAACACCGGGGAGCTGTTTTTT
TRBV9	NA	TRBJ1-2	15	NA	CASSVEGQGNHGYTF	TGTGCCAGCAGCGTAGAGGGGCAGGGTAATCATGGCTACACCTTC
TRBV12-5	NA	TRBJ2-5	14	NA	CATHKGGGRETQYF	TGTGCCACCCATAAGGGGGGAGGGAGAGAGACCCAGTACTTC
TRBV6-5	NA	TRBJ1-5	15	NA	CASSPGQPLNQPQHF	TGTGCCAGCAGTCCAGGCCAGCCCCTCAATCAGCCCCAGCATTTT
TRBV30	TRBD2	TRBJ2-1	15	NA	CAWSVPFRREDEQFF	TGTGCCTGGAGTGTACCCTTTCGTCGGGAGGATGAGCAGTTCTTC
TRBV28	TRBD2	TRBJ2-7	14	NA	CASRTGGSTYEQYF	TGTGCCAGCAGAACGGGCGGGAGCACTTACGAGCAGTACTTC
TRBV30	NA	TRBJ2-3	12	NA	CAWHPEEGARYF	TGTGCCTGGCACCCCGAGGAGGGAGCTCGGTATTTT
TRBV28	NA	TRBJ2-7	15	NA	CASSLGGGGAEEQYF	TGTGCCAGCAGTTTAGGTGGAGGGGGCGCGGAAGAGCAGTACTTC
TRBV10-3	NA	TRBJ1-5	17	once	CAISDRVGIISGQPQHF	TGTGCCATCAGTGATAGGGTGGGGATTATCTCAGGACAGCCCCAGCATTTT
TRBV6-4	TRBD1	TRBJ1-1	14	NA	CASSAAGGDTEAFF	TGTGCCAGCAGTGCGGCAGGGGGTGACACTGAAGCTTTCTTT
TRBV4-2	NA	TRBJ1-5	14	NA	CASSNPGANQPQHF	TGTGCCAGCAGTAACCCGGGAGCAAATCAGCCCCAGCATTTT
TRBV7-9	NA	TRBJ1-1	15	once	CASSFLTSLNTEAFF	TGTGCCAGCAGCTTCCTCACGAGCCTGAACACTGAAGCTTTCTTT
TRBV5-4	TRBD2	TRBJ2-1	16	once	CASSLVFASGSNEQFF	TGTGCCAGCAGCTTGGTTTTCGCTAGCGGGAGCAATGAGCAGTTCTTC
TRBV11-2	TRBD2	TRBJ2-7	16	NA	CASSSRELAGTYEQYF	TGTGCCAGCAGCTCCCGGGAACTAGCGGGTACCTACGAGCAGTACTTC
TRBV11-2	TRBD1	TRBJ2-2	15	NA	CASSFRGPRTGELFF	TGTGCCAGCAGCTTTAGGGGGCCAAGAACCGGGGAGCTGTTTTTT
TRBV7-9	NA	TRBJ2-1	17	NA	CASSLAAASWGQVEQFF	TGTGCCAGCAGTCTGGCAGCTGCATCGTGGGGCCAGGTTGAGCAGTTCTTC
TRBV30	NA	TRBJ2-3	13	NA	CAWTRGFSDTQYF	TGTGCCTGGACAAGGGGCTTTTCCGATACGCAGTATTTT
TRBV7-5	NA	TRBJ2-5	16	NA	CVRSSGLAGRKETQYF	TGTGTCAGAAGCTCCGGACTAGCGGGGCGAAAAGAGACCCAGTACTTC
TRBV19	NA	TRBJ1-1	13	few	CAASLAPNTEAFF	TGTGCCGCTAGCTTGGCGCCCAACACTGAAGCTTTCTTT
TRBV4-2	NA	TRBJ1-4	16	NA	CASSQGRGGGGEKLFF	TGTGCCAGCAGCCAAGGCCGGGGTGGAGGTGGTGAAAAACTGTTTTTT
TRBV7-8	NA	TRBJ1-1	14	once	CASSLRVGNAEAFF	TGTGCCAGCAGCCTCCGGGTCGGGAACGCTGAAGCTTTCTTT
TRBV19	TRBD1	TRBJ1-5	17	NA	CASTTRTGYLRNQPQHF	TGTGCCAGTACCACCCGGACAGGGTATCTCCGCAATCAGCCCCAGCATTTT
TRBV5-1	NA	TRBJ2-3	15	NA	CASSFTQYSTDTQYF	TGCGCCAGCAGCTTTACGCAGTATAGCACAGATACGCAGTATTTT
TRBV23-1	TRBD1	TRBJ1-3	20	NA	CASSPPGQGTKKWSGNTIYF	TGCGCCAGCAGTCCCCCGGGACAGGGTACGAAAAAATGGAGTGGAAACACCATATATTTT
TRBV6-1	TRBD1	TRBJ1-2	15	NA	CASSGGDRGTYGYTF	TGTGCCAGCAGTGGGGGAGACAGGGGTACCTATGGCTACACCTTC
TRBV7-2	TRBD2	TRBJ2-1	18	NA	CASSSGTSGFPFYNEQFF	TGTGCCAGCAGCTCGGGGACTAGCGGGTTCCCCTTCTACAATGAGCAGTTCTTC
TRBV19	NA	TRBJ2-7	15	NA	CASSTPGRQGYEQYF	TGTGCCAGTAGTACACCCGGACGGCAGGGATACGAGCAGTACTTC
TRBV4-2	TRBD2	TRBJ2-7	16	NA	CASSQAPLAGMGEQYF	TGTGCCAGCAGCCAAGCGCCCCTAGCGGGAATGGGCGAGCAGTACTTC
TRBV5-4	NA	TRBJ2-7	12	NA	CASSLDTYEQYF	TGTGCCAGCAGCTTGGACACCTACGAGCAGTACTTC
TRBV6-4	NA	TRBJ2-1	12	NA	CASSASGGEQFF	TGTGCCAGCAGTGCCTCCGGGGGTGAGCAGTTCTTC
TRBV6-1	TRBD1	TRBJ1-1	14	NA	CASSGFQGAAEAFF	TGTGCCAGCAGTGGATTTCAGGGGGCGGCTGAAGCTTTCTTT
TRBV28	NA	TRBJ2-5	15	NA	CASSSPRPTEETQYF	TGTGCCAGCAGTTCACCCCGCCCGACTGAGGAGACCCAGTACTTC
TRBV5-4	NA	TRBJ2-3	15	NA	CASTAYSTSTDTQYF	TGTGCCAGCACCGCTTATTCGACTAGCACAGATACGCAGTATTTT
TRBV14	NA	TRBJ2-1	15	NA	CASSQEGWYYNEQFF	TGTGCCAGCAGCCAAGAAGGGTGGTATTACAATGAGCAGTTCTTC
TRBV5-8	TRBD2	TRBJ2-7	14	NA	CASSLVSGSNEQYF	TGTGCCAGCAGCTTGGTTAGCGGGAGCAACGAGCAGTACTTC
TRBV7-9	TRBD2	TRBJ2-2	15	NA	CASSGLVVGKGELFF	TGTGCCAGCAGCGGACTAGTAGTGGGGAAAGGGGAGCTGTTTTTT
TRBV7-2	TRBD1	TRBJ2-2	14	NA	CASSLDRGTGELFF	TGTGCCAGCAGCTTAGACAGGGGAACCGGGGAGCTGTTTTTT
TRBV25-1	TRBD1	TRBJ1-1	15	few	CASRPSQGAGTEAFF	TGTGCCAGCAGACCGTCACAGGGGGCCGGCACTGAAGCTTTCTTT